The entry that follows covers one TCR beta chain sequence. The sort gate was single viable CD3+CD4+CD8-CD45RO+ cells for memory CD4+ T cells. Donors' CMV status reflects serum IgG against pp150, pp28, p38, p52. How the authors handled the data: Out-of-frame sequences were removed, leaving about 2,300,000 distinct TCRbeta sequences. Measured with immunoSEQ multiplex PCR; TCRdb has only the in-frame clones, and not every one. Clonal size and the V and J genes are those of that table, whereas D and trimming came from the DNA. The sample consists of approximately 61,000 clones, about 78% of them appearing once. The CDR3 length is 14 residues. The data belong to a study of memory CD4+ T cells and cytomegalovirus serostatus.

The chain couples TRBV21-1 to TRBJ2-7; the D call TRBD1 from the table was never checked on the DNA. TRBV21-1 is shown as a pseudogene. The sequence derives from an adult in good health and CMV-seronegative. Some clones in this sample may be carry-over from other donors' samples. The sample comprised memory CD4+ T cells from blood. The CDR3 loop is CASSKLDRACEQYF. As DNA, the CDR3 is TGTGCCAGCAGCAAATTGGACAGGGCTTGCGAGCAGTACTTC.